Below, 15 T cell receptor beta chains from the same sample are listed, as sequenced in a study of blood T cell repertoires in COVID-19. TCRdb keeps only in-frame clones here, not all; method: immunoSEQ multiplex PCR. Of approximately 140,000 clones listed, approximately 91% were seen once; the top ten hold 2.3%. The specimen sequenced was peripheral blood. Source of these receptors: a human donor in a cohort sampled during active COVID-19.

The rearrangement joins TRBV6-1 to TRBJ2-1, with 11 bases aligning to TRBD2. Germline-derived CDR1 and CDR2 are MNHNS and SASEGT. V shed 3 bases and J 6 bases; nucleotides not matched to a gene: 7. This CDR3 has 16 residues. In nucleotides, the CDR3 is TGTGCCAGCAGTGATCGAGGACTAGCGGGCGGCAATGAGCAGTTCTTC. It translates to CASSDRGLAGGNEQFF.

The chain employs TRBV7-8 and TRBJ1-1; 9 bases match TRBD1. With V trimmed by 4 bases and J by 5 bases, 8 bases remained unmatched. Looked up from germline, CDR1 is SGHVS and CDR2 is FQNEAQ. The length of the CDR3 is 15 residues. In DNA, the CDR3 is TGTGCCAGCAGCTCAATTGACAGGGGGTTGACTGAAGCTTTCTTT. Its protein is CASSSIDRGLTEAFF.

The genes are TRBV5-1 and TRBJ2-3, with 7 positions matching TRBD1. With V trimmed by 0 bases and J by 3 bases, 4 bases remained unmatched. In germline, CDR1 is SGHRS, CDR2 YFSETQ. The length of the CDR3 is 15 residues. The CDR3: CASSLVGTATDTQYF. The CDR3 DNA reads TGCGCCAGCAGCTTGGTCGGGACAGCGACAGATACGCAGTATTTT.

The rearrangement uses TRBV6-1 and TRBJ2-2, with 8 nucleotides matching TRBD2. The junction had 12 bases not matched to a gene; V was cut back by 2 bases and J by 4 bases. Germline CDR1 and CDR2: MNHNS and SASEGT. There are 18 residues in the CDR3. CDR3 sequence (DNA): TGTGCCAGCAGTGAACGGAGCGGGGGCCCTAAAGGCACCGGGGAGCTGTTTTTT. Translating gives CASSERSGGPKGTGELFF.

The chain joins TRBV7-9 to TRBJ2-2; the D is unclear. CDR1 is SEHNR, CDR2 FQNEAQ, per germline (reference sequence). V gave up 3 bases and J gave up 0 bases, with 8 bases separating them. The CDR3 sequence is 15 residues long. The CDR3 bases are TGTGCCAGCAGCTTGCGACTCACGAACACCGGGGAGCTGTTTTTT. This codes for CASSLRLTNTGELFF.

The V call is TRBV24-1, the J call TRBJ1-5, with D hard to call. Germline V gene lookup returns CDR1 KGHDR and CDR2 SFDVKD. The CDR3 length is 12 residues. V was shortened by 3 bases and J by 4 bases, with 3 bases between the two germline ends. In DNA, the CDR3 is TGTGCCACCAGTGATCTTAATCAGCCCCAGCATTTT. This encodes CATSDLNQPQHF.

The chain combines TRBV10-2 with TRBJ2-3; TRBD1 is a possible D gene (6 bases). The CDR3 has 17 residues. V was trimmed by 2 bases and J by 2 bases, leaving 17 bases between them. Germline values: CDR1 WSHSY, CDR2 SAAADI. This CDR3 reads CASSEPSDRPFTDTQYF. The CDR3 DNA is TGCGCCAGCAGTGAGCCGTCGGACAGACCATTCACAGATACGCAGTATTTT.

In regard to this clone: Germline and junction disagree at one end, which may indicate a read error. The chain couples TRBV3-1 (or the pseudogene TRBV3-2) to TRBJ1-1, with no clear D. Germline V lookup: CDR1 LGHDT, CDR2 YNNKEL (reference sequence). This CDR3 has 12 residues. CDR3 amino acids: CSFLGRVAEAFF. The CDR3 bases are TGCTCTTTTCTTGGGAGGGTGGCTGAAGCTTTCTTT.

CDR3 DNA sequence: TGTGCCAGCAGCTTAGTGGGACTTAAAGAGACCCAGTACTTC. It is translated as CASSLVGLKETQYF. This rearrangement joins TRBV7-2 to TRBJ2-5; possible D gene TRBD2, 6 bases. The CDR3 totals 14 residues. V lost 1 base to trimming and J lost 3 bases, with 9 bases between them. In germline, CDR1 is SGHTA, CDR2 FQGNSA.

This rearrangement joins TRBV6-2 or TRBV6-3 to TRBJ1-6, with D uncertain. There are 15 residues in the CDR3. Trimming cost V 0 bases and J 6 bases, with 9 bases left between them. The germline gives CDR1 MNHEY, CDR2 SVGEGT. Here the CDR3 reads CASSYSLRFNSPLHF. The DNA for the CDR3 is TGTGCCAGCAGTTACTCTTTGCGGTTTAATTCACCCCTCCACTTT.

The V call is TRBV15, the J call TRBJ2-7; D may be TRBD1 (6 bases). The CDR3 covers 16 residues. Trimming removed 0 bases from V and 3 bases from J, with 15 bases in between. Germline loops: CDR1 LNHNV, CDR2 YYDKDF (reference sequence). The CDR3 nucleotides are TGTGCCACCAGCAGAGATCGCACAGGGCGGTTCTACGAGCAGTACTTC. Translating gives CATSRDRTGRFYEQYF.

The chain links TRBV5-4 to TRBJ1-1; D is ambiguous. CDR1 is SGHNT and CDR2 is YYREEE in the germline V gene (reference sequence). The length of the CDR3 is 14 residues. V was clipped by 4 bases and J by 11 bases, with 21 bases between them. The CDR3 loop reads CASSPKEGLRLAFF. CDR3 nucleotide sequence: TGTGCCAGCAGCCCCAAAGAGGGCCTCAGGCTTGCTTTCTTT.

Points on this clone: Other nucleotide sequences from this sample produce the same CDR3. This chain connects TRBV15 to TRBJ2-7; 8 nucleotides agree with TRBD1. The junction had 15 bases not matched to a gene; V was cut back by 1 base and J by 7 bases. The V gene's germline CDR1 is LNHNV and CDR2 YYDKDF (reference sequence). The CDR3 is made up of 17 amino acids. Here the CDR3 reads CATSRVERQGARGEQYF. CDR3 coding DNA: TGTGCCACCAGCAGAGTGGAGAGGCAGGGGGCTCGGGGGGAGCAGTACTTC. Together with reference TRBV15 and TRBJ2-7, the CDR3 gives the full variable domain: DAMVIQNPRYQVTQFGKPVTLSCSQTLNHNVMYWYQQKSSQAPKLLFHYYDKDFNNEADTPDNFQSRRPNTSFCFLDIRSPGLGDTAMYLCATSRVERQGARGEQYFGPGTRLTVT.

This clone has more than one count but fewer than ten. The chain employs TRBV7-2 and TRBJ1-2, with 11 bases aligning to TRBD1. Per the germline V gene, CDR1 is SGHTA and CDR2 is FQGNSA. The CDR3 runs 14 residues. J was trimmed by 4 bases and V by 3 bases; bases with no gene match: 1. The CDR3 here is CASSFGTGGYGYTF. The CDR3 coding sequence is TGTGCCAGCAGCTTTGGGACAGGGGGCTATGGCTACACCTTC. Combining the CDR3 with reference TRBV7-2 and TRBJ1-2 gives the whole variable domain GAGVSQSPSNKVTEKGKDVELRCDPISGHTALYWYRQSLGQGLEFLIYFQGNSAPDKSGLPSDRFSAERTGGSVSTLTIQRTQQEDSAVYLCASSFGTGGYGYTFGSGTRLTVV.

The chain combines TRBV3-1 (or the pseudogene TRBV3-2) with TRBJ2-2, with D perhaps TRBD1 (6 bases). The ends were cut back, 2 bases at V and 3 bases at J, with 31 bases in the middle. The CDR3 extends over 22 amino acids. Germline V gene lookup returns CDR1 LGHDT and CDR2 YNNKEL (reference sequence). The CDR3 coding sequence is TGTGCCAGCAGCCAAAACCACACGGGACATGCGTTATTTAGACTGGACACCGGGGAGCTGTTTTTT. Amino acid sequence: CASSQNHTGHALFRLDTGELFF.